What follows describes a single T cell receptor (beta chain). Its specificity is not known. The data were taken from a study of OX40 agonist ivuxolimab in advanced cancers. As for the study in general: The group had a mean age of about 60 years, ranged from about 23 to 79, and was just under 85% male. Study-wide results and limits: CD4+ and CD8+ blood T cells expanded clonally by week 6 at 0.1 to 3.0 mg/kg. Also showing low normalized T-cell clonal expansion were some of the nonresponders.

CDR1 and CDR2 (germline): MNHEY, SMNVEV (reference sequence). There are 12 residues in the CDR3. V lost 8 bases, J lost 4 bases, and 11 bases lay in between. The assay was immunoSEQ multiplex PCR, and TCRdb's table has in-frame clones only and misses some. This table has about 58,000 clones, over 75% appearing once. This receptor was taken from an adult with an advanced solid tumor such as melanoma, head and neck, liver or kidney cancer. The sequenced sample was CD4+ or CD8+ T cells sorted from blood, obtained in a trial of the OX40 agonist ivuxolimab. The chain recombines TRBV27 with TRBJ1-2; D is possibly TRBD1 (5 bases). The CDR3 DNA follows: TGTGCCAGCTCGGACGGGACCTATGGCTACACCTTC. Translated, it gives CASSDGTYGYTF.